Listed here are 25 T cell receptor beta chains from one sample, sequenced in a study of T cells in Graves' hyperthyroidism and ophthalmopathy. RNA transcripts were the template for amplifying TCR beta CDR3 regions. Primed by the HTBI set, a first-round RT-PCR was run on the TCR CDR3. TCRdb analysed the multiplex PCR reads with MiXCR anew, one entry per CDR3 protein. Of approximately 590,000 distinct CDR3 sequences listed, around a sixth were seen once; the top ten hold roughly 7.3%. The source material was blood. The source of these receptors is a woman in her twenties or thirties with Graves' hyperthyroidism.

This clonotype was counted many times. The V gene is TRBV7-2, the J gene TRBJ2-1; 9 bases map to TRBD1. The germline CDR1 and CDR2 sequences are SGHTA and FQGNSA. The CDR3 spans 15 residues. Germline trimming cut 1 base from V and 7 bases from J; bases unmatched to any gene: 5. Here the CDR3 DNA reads TGTGCCAGCAGCTTAGTACAGGGGGCTGAGAATGAGCAGTTCTTC. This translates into CASSLVQGAENEQFF.

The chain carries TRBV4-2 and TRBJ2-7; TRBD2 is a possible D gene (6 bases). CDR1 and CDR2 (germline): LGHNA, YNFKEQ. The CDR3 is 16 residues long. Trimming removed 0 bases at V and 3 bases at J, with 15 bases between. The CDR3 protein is CASSQEEGHGSYEQYF. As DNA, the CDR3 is TGTGCCAGCAGCCAAGAAGAAGGACACGGGAGCTACGAGCAGTACTTC.

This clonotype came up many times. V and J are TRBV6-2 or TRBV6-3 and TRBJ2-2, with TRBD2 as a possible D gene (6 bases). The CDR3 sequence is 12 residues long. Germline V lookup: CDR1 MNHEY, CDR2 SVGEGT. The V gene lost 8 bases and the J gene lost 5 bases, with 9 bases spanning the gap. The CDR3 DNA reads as TGTGCCAGCGATCGGGGGACCGGGGAGCTGTTTTTT. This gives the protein CASDRGTGELFF.

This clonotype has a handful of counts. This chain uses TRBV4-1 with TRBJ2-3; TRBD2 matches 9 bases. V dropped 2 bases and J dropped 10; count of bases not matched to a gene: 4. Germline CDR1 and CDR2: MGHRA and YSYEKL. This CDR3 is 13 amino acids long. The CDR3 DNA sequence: TGCGCCAGCAGCCAATATAGCGGGAGTGCGCAGTATTTT. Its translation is CASSQYSGSAQYF.

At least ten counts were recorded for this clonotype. The CDR3 region has the DNA TGTGCCAGCAGCGGGGTCGGGACAGGGGGTGAAAAACTGTTTTTT. Residues: CASSGVGTGGEKLFF. The gene calls are TRBV11-2 and TRBJ1-4, with 11 nucleotides matching TRBD1. The CDR3 contains 15 residues. J was trimmed by 7 bases and V by 5 bases; bases with no gene match: 6. The germline CDR1 and CDR2 sequences are SGHAT and FQNNGV. Full variable domain (missing parts from reference TRBV11-2 and TRBJ1-4): EAGVAQSPRYKIIEKRQSVAFWCNPISGHATLYWYQQILGQGPKLLIQFQNNGVVDDSQLPKDRFSAERLKGVDSTLKIQPAKLEDSAVYLCASSGVGTGGEKLFFGSGTQLSVL.

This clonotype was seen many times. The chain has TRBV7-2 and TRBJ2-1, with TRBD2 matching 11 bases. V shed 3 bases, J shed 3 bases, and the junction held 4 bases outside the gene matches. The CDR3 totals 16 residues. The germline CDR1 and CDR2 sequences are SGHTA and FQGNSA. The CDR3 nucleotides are TGTGCCAGCAGCTTCGAGGGACTAGCGGACTACAATGAGCAGTTCTTC. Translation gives CASSFEGLADYNEQFF.

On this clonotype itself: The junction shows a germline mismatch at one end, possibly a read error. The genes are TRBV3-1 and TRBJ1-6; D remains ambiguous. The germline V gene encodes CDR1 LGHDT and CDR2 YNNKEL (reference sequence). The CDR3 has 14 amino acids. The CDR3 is CASSQVATNSPPHF. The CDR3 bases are TGTGCCAGCAGCCAAGTCGCCACCAATTCACCCCCCCACTTT.

This chain's CDR3 is CASRWDRAPNEQFF. DNA for the CDR3: TGTGCCAGCAGATGGGACAGGGCCCCCAATGAGCAGTTCTTC. This sequence joins TRBV6-2 or TRBV6-3 and TRBJ2-1; TRBD1 agrees at 9 bases. J lost 6 bases, V lost 6 bases, and 6 bases had no gene match. The germline CDR1 and CDR2 sequences are MNHEY and SVGEGT. The CDR3 sequence is 14 residues long.

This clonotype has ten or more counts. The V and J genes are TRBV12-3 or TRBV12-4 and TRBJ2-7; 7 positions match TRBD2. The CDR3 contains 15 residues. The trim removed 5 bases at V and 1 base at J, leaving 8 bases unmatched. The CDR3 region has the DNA TGTGCCAGCAGTCCCCCGGGAGGCCCTTCCTACGAGCAGTACTTC. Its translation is CASSPPGGPSYEQYF.

This CDR3 reads CASSPPWTGQETQYF. The CDR3 DNA sequence: TGTGCCAGCAGTCCTCCCTGGACAGGACAAGAGACCCAGTACTTC. V usage is TRBV12-3 or TRBV12-4 and J usage is TRBJ2-5, with 7 positions matching TRBD1. The CDR3 has 15 residues. The junction had 8 bases not matched to a gene; V was cut back by 5 bases and J by 2 bases.

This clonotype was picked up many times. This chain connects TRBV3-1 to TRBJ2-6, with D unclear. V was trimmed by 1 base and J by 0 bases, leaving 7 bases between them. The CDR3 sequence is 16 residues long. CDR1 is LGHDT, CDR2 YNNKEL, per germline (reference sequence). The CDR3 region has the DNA TGTGCCAGCAGCCAAGGAACGGGCTCTGGGGCCAACGTCCTGACTTTC. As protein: CASSQGTGSGANVLTF.

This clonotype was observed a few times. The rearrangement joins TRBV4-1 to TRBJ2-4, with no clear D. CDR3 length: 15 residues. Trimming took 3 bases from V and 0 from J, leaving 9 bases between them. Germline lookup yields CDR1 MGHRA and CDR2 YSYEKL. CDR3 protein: CASSHLGLAKNIQYF. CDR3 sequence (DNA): TGCGCCAGCAGCCACCTAGGGCTAGCCAAAAACATTCAGTACTTC.

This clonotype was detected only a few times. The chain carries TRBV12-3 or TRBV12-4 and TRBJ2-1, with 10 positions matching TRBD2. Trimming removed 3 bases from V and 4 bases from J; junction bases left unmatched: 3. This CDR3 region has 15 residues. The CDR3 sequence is CASSFPTSGYNEQFF. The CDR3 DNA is TGTGCCAGCAGTTTTCCGACTAGCGGGTACAATGAGCAGTTCTTC.

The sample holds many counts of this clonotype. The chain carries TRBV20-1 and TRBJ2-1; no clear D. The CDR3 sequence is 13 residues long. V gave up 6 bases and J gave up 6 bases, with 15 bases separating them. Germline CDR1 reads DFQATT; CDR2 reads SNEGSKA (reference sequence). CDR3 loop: CSAASGAGNEQFF. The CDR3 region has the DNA TGCAGTGCCGCTTCCGGAGCCGGCAATGAGCAGTTCTTC.

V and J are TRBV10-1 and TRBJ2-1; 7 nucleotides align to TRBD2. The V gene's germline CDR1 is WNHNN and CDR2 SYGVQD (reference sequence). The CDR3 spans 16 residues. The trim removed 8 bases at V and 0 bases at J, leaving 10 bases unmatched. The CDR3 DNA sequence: TGCGCCAGCTCCACCATAGCGGGCACCTCCTACAATGAGCAGTTCTTC. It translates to CASSTIAGTSYNEQFF.

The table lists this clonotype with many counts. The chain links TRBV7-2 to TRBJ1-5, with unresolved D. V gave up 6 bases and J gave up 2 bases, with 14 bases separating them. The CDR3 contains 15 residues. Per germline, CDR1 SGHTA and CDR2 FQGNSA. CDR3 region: CASRPTAGGNQPQHF. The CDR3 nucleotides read TGTGCCAGCAGACCTACAGCGGGCGGCAATCAGCCCCAGCATTTT.

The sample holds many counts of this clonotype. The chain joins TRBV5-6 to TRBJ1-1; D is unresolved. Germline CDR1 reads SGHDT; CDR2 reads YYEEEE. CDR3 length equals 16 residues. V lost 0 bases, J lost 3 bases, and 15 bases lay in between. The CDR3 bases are TGTGCCAGCAGCTTGGATTTATGGACGGGTGACACTGAAGCTTTCTTT. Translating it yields CASSLDLWTGDTEAFF.

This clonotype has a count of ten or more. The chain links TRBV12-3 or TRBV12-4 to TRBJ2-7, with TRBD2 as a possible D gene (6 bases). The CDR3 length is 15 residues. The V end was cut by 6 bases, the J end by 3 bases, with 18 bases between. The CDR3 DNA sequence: TGTGCCAGCAGCCTTGACGCGGGGAGCGTCTACGAGCAGTACTTC. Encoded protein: CASSLDAGSVYEQYF.

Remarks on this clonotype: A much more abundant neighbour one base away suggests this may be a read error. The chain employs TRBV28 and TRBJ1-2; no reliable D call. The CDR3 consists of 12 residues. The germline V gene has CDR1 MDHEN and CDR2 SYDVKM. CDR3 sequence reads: CASISLRYGYAF. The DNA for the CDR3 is TGTGCCAGCATTTCCCTTCGATATGGCTACGCCTTC.

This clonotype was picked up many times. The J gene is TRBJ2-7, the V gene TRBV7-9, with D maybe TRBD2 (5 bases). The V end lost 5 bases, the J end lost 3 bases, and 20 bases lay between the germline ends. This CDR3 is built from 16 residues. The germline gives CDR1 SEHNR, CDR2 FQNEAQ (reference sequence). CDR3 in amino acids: CASSVYPAGRGYEQYF. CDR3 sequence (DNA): TGTGCCAGCAGCGTATACCCCGCAGGACGGGGCTACGAGCAGTACTTC.

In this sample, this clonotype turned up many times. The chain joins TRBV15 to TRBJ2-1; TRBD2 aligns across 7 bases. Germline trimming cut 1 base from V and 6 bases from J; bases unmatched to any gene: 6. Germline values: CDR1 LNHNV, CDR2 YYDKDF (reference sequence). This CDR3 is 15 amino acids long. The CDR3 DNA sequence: TGTGCCACCAGCAGAGGTAGCGGGTGGGGCAATGAGCAGTTCTTC. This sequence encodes CATSRGSGWGNEQFF.

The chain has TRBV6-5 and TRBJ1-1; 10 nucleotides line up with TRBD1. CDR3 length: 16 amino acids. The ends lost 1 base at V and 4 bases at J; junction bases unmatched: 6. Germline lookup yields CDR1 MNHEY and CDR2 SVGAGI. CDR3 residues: CASSYLPGQGITEAFF. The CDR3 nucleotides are TGTGCCAGCAGTTACTTACCGGGACAGGGGATCACTGAAGCTTTCTTT.

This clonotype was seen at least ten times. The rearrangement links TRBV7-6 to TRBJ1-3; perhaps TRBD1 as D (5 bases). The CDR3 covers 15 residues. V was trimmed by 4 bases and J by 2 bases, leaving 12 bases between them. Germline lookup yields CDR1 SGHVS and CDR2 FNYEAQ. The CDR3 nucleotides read TGTGCCAGCAGCTATGCCAGGGCGGCTGGAAACACCATATATTTT. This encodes CASSYARAAGNTIYF.

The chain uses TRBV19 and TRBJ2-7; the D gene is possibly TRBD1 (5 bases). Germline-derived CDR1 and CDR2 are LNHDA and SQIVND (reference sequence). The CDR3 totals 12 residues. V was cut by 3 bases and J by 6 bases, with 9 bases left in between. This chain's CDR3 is CASSMEGAEQYF. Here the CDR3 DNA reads TGTGCCAGTAGTATGGAAGGGGCCGAGCAGTACTTC.

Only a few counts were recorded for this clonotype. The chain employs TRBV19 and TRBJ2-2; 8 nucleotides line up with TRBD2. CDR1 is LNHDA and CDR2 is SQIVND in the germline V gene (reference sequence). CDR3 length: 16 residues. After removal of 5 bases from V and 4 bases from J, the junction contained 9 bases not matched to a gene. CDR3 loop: CASSLAIGTSTGELFF. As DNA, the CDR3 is TGTGCCAGTAGTTTAGCCATCGGGACTAGCACCGGGGAGCTGTTTTTT.